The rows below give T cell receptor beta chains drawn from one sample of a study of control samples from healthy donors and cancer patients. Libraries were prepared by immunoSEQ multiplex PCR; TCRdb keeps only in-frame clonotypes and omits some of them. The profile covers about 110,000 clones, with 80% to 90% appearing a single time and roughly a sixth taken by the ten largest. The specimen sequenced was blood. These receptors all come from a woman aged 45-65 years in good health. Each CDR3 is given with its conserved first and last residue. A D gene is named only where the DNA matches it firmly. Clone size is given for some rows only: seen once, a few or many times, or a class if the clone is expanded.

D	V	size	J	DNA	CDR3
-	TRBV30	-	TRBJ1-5	TGTGCCTGGGCCGTTCCGGATCTCGTGGGTCAGCCCCAGCATTTT	CAWAVPDLVGQPQHF
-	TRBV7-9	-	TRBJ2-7	TGTGCCAGCAGCTTAGAGGCAAGCTCCTACGAGCAGTACTTC	CASSLEASSYEQYF
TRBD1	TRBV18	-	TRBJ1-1	TGTGCCAGCTCACCACAGACAGGGGACACTGAAGCTTTCTTT	CASSPQTGDTEAFF
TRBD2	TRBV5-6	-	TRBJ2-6	TGTGCCAGCAGCACCGGGGGGTCCGGGGCCAACGTCCTGACTTTC	CASSTGGSGANVLTF
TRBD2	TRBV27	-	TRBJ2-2	TGTGCCAGCAGTTCTCCCTCGGGACTAGCGGGGGTCAACACCGGGGAGCTGTTTTTT	CASSSPSGLAGVNTGELFF
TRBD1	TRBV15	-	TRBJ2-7	TGTGCCACCAGCACAATCGCCGGGACAGGGGGCTCCGAGCAGTACTTC	CATSTIAGTGGSEQYF
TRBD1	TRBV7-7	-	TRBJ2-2	TGTGCCAGCAGCTTAGGACCAGGGGGCACCGGGGAGCTGTTTTTT	CASSLGPGGTGELFF
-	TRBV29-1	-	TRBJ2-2	TGCAGCGTAGCCGGGGATAACACCGGGGAGCTGTTTTTT	CSVAGDNTGELFF
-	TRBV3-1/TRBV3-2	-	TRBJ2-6	TGTGCCAGCAGCCACGCGGGGCGACCTTACTCTGGGGCCAACGTCCTGACTTTC	CASSHAGRPYSGANVLTF
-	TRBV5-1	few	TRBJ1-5	TGCGCCAGCAGCTTGGGCGGCGGACCGAATCAGCCCCAGCATTTT	CASSLGGGPNQPQHF
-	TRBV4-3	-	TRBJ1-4	TGCGCCAGCAGCCAAGATCGGGGGTTAAGTGAAAAACTGTTTTTT	CASSQDRGLSEKLFF
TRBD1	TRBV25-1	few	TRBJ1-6	TGTGCCAGCAGGGGACAGGGGACACCCGCCAACTTT	CASRGQGTPANF
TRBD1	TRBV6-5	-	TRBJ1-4	TGTGCCAGCAGTTACTCGACAGGGATGGCTAATGAAAAACTGTTTTTT	CASSYSTGMANEKLFF
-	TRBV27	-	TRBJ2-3	TGTGCCAGCAGTTTGCAGATGCATTACAGAGATACGCAGTATTTT	CASSLQMHYRDTQYF
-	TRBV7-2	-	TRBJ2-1	TGTGCCAGCAGCTTAGGGGGGGGCGTAGGCCAGTTCTTC	CASSLGGGVGQFF
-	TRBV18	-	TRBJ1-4	TGTGCCAGCTCACCACTCCAGCCTAATGAAAAACTGTTTTTT	CASSPLQPNEKLFF
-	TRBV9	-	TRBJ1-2	TGTGCCAGCAGCGTAGGATATGGCTACACCTTC	CASSVGYGYTF
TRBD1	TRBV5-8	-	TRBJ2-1	TGTGCCAGCAACCCGCAGGGGGTGTCCTACAATGAGCAGTTCTTC	CASNPQGVSYNEQFF
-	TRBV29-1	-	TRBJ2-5	TGCAGCGTTGAGGGTACAATCCACAGGGATGGAGTACAAGAGACCCAGTACTTC	CSVEGTIHRDGVQETQYF
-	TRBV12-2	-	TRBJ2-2	TGTGCAAGTCGCTTCAACACCGGGGAGCTGTTTTTT	CASRFNTGELFF
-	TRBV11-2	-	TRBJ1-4	TGTGCCAGCAGCTTATATTACGGGGGGGTGTTTTTT	CASSLYYGGVFF
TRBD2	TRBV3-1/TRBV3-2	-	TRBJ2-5	TGTGCCAGCAGCCACCTAGCGGGGGGGCCGGAGACCCAGTACTTC	CASSHLAGGPETQYF
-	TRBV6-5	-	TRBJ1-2	TGTGCCAGCAGTTTGACACCTAACTATGGCTACACCTTC	CASSLTPNYGYTF
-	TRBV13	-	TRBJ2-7	TGTGCCAGCAGCCCACTCCCGGACCCCTGGAAGTACTTC	CASSPLPDPWKYF
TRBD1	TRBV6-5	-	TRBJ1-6	TGTGCCAGCAGCCCCGGACAGGAACTTAATTCACCCCTCCACTTT	CASSPGQELNSPLHF
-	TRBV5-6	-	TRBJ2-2	TGTGCCAGCAGCCCGGGACACCGGAACACCGGGGAGCTGTTTTTT	CASSPGHRNTGELFF
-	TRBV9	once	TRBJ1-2	TGTGCCAGCAGCGTAGGCGGCAGGGGAGGCTCTGGCTACACCTTC	CASSVGGRGGSGYTF
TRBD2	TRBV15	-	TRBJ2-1	TGTGCCACCAGCAGAGGTCGCGGCGGGAGGGAGCAGTTCTTC	CATSRGRGGREQFF
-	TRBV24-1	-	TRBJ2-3	TGTGCCACCAGTGACCTTAAAGATACGCAGTATTTT	CATSDLKDTQYF
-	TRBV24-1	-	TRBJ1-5	TGTGCCACCAGTGATTTAAGGGGTTGTGGCAATCAGCCCCAGCATTTT	CATSDLRGCGNQPQHF